This entry concerns a single T cell receptor (beta chain). In the original analysis: Amplifying reference gene primers gave estimates of nucleated cell counts. TCRdb's copy holds only in-frame clones and misses some; the assay was immunoSEQ multiplex PCR. That table gives V, J and clone size, and the DNA gave D and trimming. The profile shows around 81,000 clones, roughly 87% of them singletons. The record originates from a study of blood T cell repertoires in COVID-19. Study in general: Some COVID-19 samples were acute and others convalescent; all came from the United States, Italy and Spain. Nucleic acid was either cDNA or gDNA, and it came from T cells, B-cell-depleted T cells, or PBMCs.

CDR3 length equals 16 residues. V was clipped by 4 bases and J by 1 base; unmatched bases: 5. Per the germline V gene, CDR1 is SGHNT and CDR2 is YYREEE (reference sequence). This sequence originates from a man between 65 and 79 years old with acute or convalescent COVID-19. The specimen sequenced was peripheral blood. The chain joins TRBV5-4 to TRBJ2-2, with 9 bases that match TRBD1. DNA for the CDR3: TGTGCCAGCAGCCTGGGACAGGGTAGGAACACCGGGGAGCTGTTTTTT. It is translated as CASSLGQGRNTGELFF.